Included here is one T cell receptor beta chain sequence, with context. The antigen remains undetermined. This specimen belongs to a study of STAT5B mutations in CD4+ large granular lymphocyte leukemia. Assay used: immunoSEQ multiplex PCR; TCRdb lists only in-frame clones, some missing. The sample shows around 23,000 clones, about four fifths of them seen only once. Study results and limitations: Without putative leukemic clones, patient CD4-sorted repertoires remained more clonal than healthy CD4+ repertoires.

The CDR3 loop spans 16 amino acids. V trimming: 4 bases; J trimming: 5 bases; junction bases outside the gene matches: 12. Germline V gene lookup returns CDR1 ENHRY and CDR2 SYGVKD. The sample comprised CD4+ T cells from blood buffy coats. The clonotype comes from a human donor in good health. J is TRBJ2-3 and V is TRBV10-3, with 7 nucleotides matching TRBD2. CDR3 sequence reads: CAISAFTGGVEDTQYF. The CDR3 bases are TGTGCCATCAGTGCCTTTACGGGGGGAGTGGAAGATACGCAGTATTTT.